This T cell receptor beta chain was observed in a study of T cell changes during pregnancy in multiple sclerosis. The V and J ends lost 5 bases and 5 bases respectively, with 15 bases between them. The CDR3 length is 14 residues. CDR1 is SEHNR, CDR2 FQNEAQ, per germline (reference sequence). Assay used: immunoSEQ multiplex PCR; TCRdb lists only in-frame clones, some missing. The sample lists around 50,000 clones, 94% occurring once. The specimen was CD8+ T cells from peripheral blood mononuclear cells, collected in the first trimester of pregnancy. The chain employs TRBV7-9 and TRBJ2-5; perhaps TRBD2 as D (5 bases). The clonotype was recovered from a female donor with multiple sclerosis, enrolled in a pregnancy study. As DNA, the CDR3 is TGTGCCAGCAGCCCCCGAGAGGGCCTGGAGACCCAGTACTTC. Translated, it gives CASSPREGLETQYF.